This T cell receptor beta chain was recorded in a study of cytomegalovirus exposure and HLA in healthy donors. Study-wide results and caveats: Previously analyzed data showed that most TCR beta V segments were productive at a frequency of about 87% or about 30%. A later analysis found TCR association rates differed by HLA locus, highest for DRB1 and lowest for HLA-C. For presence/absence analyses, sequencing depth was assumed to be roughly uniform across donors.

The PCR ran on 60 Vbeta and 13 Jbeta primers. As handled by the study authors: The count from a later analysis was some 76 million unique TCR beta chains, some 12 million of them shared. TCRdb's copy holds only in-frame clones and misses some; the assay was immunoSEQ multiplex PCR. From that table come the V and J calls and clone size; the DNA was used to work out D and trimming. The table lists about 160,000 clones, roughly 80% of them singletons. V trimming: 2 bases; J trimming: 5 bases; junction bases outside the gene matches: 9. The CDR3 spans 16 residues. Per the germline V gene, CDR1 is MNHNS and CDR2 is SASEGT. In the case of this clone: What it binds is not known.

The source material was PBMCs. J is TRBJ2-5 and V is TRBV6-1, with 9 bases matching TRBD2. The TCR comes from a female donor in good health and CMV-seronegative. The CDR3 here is CASSEPAGGPGETQYF. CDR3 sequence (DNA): TGTGCCAGCAGTGAACCAGCGGGAGGCCCAGGGGAGACCCAGTACTTC.